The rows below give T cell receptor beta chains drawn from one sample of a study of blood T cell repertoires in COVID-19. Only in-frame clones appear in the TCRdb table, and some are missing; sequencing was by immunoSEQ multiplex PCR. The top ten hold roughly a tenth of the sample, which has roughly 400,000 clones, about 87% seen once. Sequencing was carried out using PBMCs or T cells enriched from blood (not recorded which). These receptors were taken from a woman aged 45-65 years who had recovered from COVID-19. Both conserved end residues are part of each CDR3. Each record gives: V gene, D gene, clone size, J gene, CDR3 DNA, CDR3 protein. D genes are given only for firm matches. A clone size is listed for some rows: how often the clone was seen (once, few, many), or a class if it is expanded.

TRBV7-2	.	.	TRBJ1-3	TGTGCCAGCAGCTTAGAGGGGGGAAACACCATATATTTT	CASSLEGGNTIYF
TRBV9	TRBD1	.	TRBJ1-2	TGTGCCAGCAGCATTGGACAGGGAAAATATGGCTACACCTTC	CASSIGQGKYGYTF
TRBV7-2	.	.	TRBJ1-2	TGTGCCAGCAGCTGGAGGAAAGGGTCTGCCTATGGCTACACCTTC	CASSWRKGSAYGYTF
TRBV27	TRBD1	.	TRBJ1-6	TGTGCCAGCAGTCCGGGGACAGGGTTCTCACCCCTCCACTTT	CASSPGTGFSPLHF
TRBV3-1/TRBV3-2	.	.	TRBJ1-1	TGTGCCAGCAGCCAGGGGTACAGGTCGACTGAAGCTTTCTTT	CASSQGYRSTEAFF
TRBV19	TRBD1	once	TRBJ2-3	TGTGCCAGTAGTCGCAACAGGGGGGCCACAGATACGCAGTATTTT	CASSRNRGATDTQYF
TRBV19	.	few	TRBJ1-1	TGTGCCAGTAGTATTCGGGAACAGTGGACTGAAGCTTTCTTT	CASSIREQWTEAFF
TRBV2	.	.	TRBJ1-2	TGTGCCAGCAGAGGAGCCCGCTACACCTTC	CASRGARYTF
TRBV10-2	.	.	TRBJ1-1	TGCGCCAGCGGGCGACAGTGGAACACTGAAGCTTTCTTT	CASGRQWNTEAFF
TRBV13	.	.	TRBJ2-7	TGTGCCAGCAGCTTCCCTACGAGGGAGCAGTACTTC	CASSFPTREQYF
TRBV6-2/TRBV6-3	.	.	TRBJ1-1	TGTGCCAGCAGTTACGCCGGGGGGAACACTGAAGCTTTCTTT	CASSYAGGNTEAFF
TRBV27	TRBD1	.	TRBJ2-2	TGTGCCAGCAGTTTACCGGACAGGCGGACAATTCGCACCGGGGAGCTGTTTTTT	CASSLPDRRTIRTGELFF
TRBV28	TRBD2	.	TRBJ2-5	TGTGCCAGCAGAGGCGCGGGGGCCCAGTACTTC	CASRGAGAQYF
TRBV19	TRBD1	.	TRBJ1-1	TGTGCCAGTAGTAGGGGACAGCCTAACACTGAAGCTTTCTTT	CASSRGQPNTEAFF
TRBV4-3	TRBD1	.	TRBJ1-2	TGCGCCAGCAGGCGACAGGGCGGAAACTATGGCTACACCTTC	CASRRQGGNYGYTF
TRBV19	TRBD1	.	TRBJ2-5	TGTGCCAGTAACAGGGGGCGCCGGGAGACCCAGTACTTC	CASNRGRRETQYF
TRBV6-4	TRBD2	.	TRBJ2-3	TGTGCCAGCAGTGACTCGAACGCGGGGGGGTCGCAGTATTTT	CASSDSNAGGSQYF
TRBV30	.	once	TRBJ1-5	TGTGCCTGGAGTTTAGCACCTAATCAGCCCCAGCATTTT	CAWSLAPNQPQHF
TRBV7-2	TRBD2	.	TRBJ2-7	TGTGCCAGCAGCCCTAGCGGGGGGGCCGCCTACGAGCAGTACTTC	CASSPSGGAAYEQYF
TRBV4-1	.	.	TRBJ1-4	TGCGCCAGCAGCCAAGCGTATGAGCGGTCGAATGAAAAACTGTTTTTT	CASSQAYERSNEKLFF
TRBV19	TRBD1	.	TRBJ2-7	TGTGCCAGTAGCGCCGGGACAGGGCTTGGCTACGAGCAGTACTTC	CASSAGTGLGYEQYF
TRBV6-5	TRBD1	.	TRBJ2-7	TGTGCCAGCACACCGGGACAGCGGTCCTACGAGCAGTACTTC	CASTPGQRSYEQYF
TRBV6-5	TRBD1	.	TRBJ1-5	TGTGCCAGCATTACGACAGGGGGACAGCCCCAGCATTTT	CASITTGGQPQHF
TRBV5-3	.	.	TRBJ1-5	TGTGCCAGACAGAACTTCGGGGAGCCCCAGCATTTT	CARQNFGEPQHF
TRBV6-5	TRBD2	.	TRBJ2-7	TGTGCCAGCAGTCTAAGGGAGGGGAACGACTACGAGCAGTACTTC	CASSLREGNDYEQYF
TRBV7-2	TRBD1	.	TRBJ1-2	TGTGCCAGCAGCTCCCGAGGGACTGACAGGGTCTATGGCTACACCTTC	CASSSRGTDRVYGYTF
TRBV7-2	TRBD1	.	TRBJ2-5	TGTGCCAGCAGCAAAACATCCGGGACAGGGGGCCAAGAGACCCAGTACTTC	CASSKTSGTGGQETQYF
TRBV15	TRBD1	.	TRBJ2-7	TGTGCCACCAGCAGAGATAGGACAGGGGGGTCCTACGAGCAGTACTTC	CATSRDRTGGSYEQYF
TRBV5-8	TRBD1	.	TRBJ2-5	TGTGCCAGCAGCTTGGGTCCAGGACAGGGGTCCCAAGAGACCCAGTACTTC	CASSLGPGQGSQETQYF
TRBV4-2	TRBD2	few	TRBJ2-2	TGTGCCAGCAGCCAAGTGGCAGCGGGGGTTACCGGGGAGCTGTTTTTT	CASSQVAAGVTGELFF
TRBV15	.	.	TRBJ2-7	TGTGCCACCAGCCCACGTCCGGCCACAGAGAACTACGAGCAGTACTTC	CATSPRPATENYEQYF
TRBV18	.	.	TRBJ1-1	TGTGCCAGCTCACCACTCACAGTTGAAGCTTTCTTT	CASSPLTVEAFF
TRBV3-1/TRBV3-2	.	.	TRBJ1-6	TGTGCCAGCAGATCAGGGAGGGGGAACATAAATTCACCCCTCCACTTT	CASRSGRGNINSPLHF
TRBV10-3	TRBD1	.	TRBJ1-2	TGTGCCATCAGGAAACAGGGGGCCGGCTATGGCTACACCTTC	CAIRKQGAGYGYTF
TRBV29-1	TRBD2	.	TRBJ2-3	TGCAGCGCCTTCCTCGATGGGTGGGGAGGGGCAGATACGCAGTATTTT	CSAFLDGWGGADTQYF
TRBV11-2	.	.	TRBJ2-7	TGTGCCAGCAGCTTATCTGGCAGATTCTACGAGCAGTACTTC	CASSLSGRFYEQYF
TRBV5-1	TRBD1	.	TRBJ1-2	TGCGCCAGCAGCCGGGGGACAGACGGCTACACCTTC	CASSRGTDGYTF
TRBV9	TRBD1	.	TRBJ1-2	TGTGCCAGCAGTTCCGGGACAGACTATGGCTACACCTTC	CASSSGTDYGYTF
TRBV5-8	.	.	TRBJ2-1	TGTGCCAGCAGCTTGGGGAGCTCCTACAATGAGCAGTTCTTC	CASSLGSSYNEQFF
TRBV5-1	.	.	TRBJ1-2	TGCGCCAGCAGCTTGGACAGGAGCCTTAACTATGGCTACACCTTC	CASSLDRSLNYGYTF
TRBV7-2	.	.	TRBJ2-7	TGTGCCAGCAGCCTTTTGGGCAGGGATAACGAGCAGTACTTC	CASSLLGRDNEQYF
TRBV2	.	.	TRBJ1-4	TGTGCCAGTAAACAGGACAGATTTAATGAAAAACTGTTTTTT	CASKQDRFNEKLFF
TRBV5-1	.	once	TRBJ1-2	TGCGCCAGCAGCTTGGTTGCAGGGGAAGATGGCTACACCTTC	CASSLVAGEDGYTF
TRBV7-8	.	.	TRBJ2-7	TGTGCCAGCAGCTTAGGGACTCGCTCCTACGAGCAGTACTTC	CASSLGTRSYEQYF